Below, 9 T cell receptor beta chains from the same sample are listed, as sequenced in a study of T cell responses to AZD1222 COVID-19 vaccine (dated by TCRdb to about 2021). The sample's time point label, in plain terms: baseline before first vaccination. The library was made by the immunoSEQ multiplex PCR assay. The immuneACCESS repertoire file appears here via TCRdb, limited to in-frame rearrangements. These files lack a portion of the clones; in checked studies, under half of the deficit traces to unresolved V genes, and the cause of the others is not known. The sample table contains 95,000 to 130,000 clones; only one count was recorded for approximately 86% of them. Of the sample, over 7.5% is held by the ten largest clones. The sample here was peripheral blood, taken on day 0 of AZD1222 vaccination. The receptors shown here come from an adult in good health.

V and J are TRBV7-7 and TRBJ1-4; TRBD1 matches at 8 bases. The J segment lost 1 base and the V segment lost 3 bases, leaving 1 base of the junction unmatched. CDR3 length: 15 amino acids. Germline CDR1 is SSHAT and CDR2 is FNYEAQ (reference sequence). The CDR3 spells CASSFGTGTNEKLFF. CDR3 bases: TGTGCCAGCAGCTTTGGGACAGGAACTAATGAAAAACTGTTTTTT.

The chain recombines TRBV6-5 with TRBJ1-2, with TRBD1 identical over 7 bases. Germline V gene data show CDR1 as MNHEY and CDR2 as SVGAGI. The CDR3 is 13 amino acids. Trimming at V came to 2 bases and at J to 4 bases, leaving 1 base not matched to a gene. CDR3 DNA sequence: TGTGCCAGCAGTTACGGACAGGTCTATGGCTACACCTTC. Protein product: CASSYGQVYGYTF.

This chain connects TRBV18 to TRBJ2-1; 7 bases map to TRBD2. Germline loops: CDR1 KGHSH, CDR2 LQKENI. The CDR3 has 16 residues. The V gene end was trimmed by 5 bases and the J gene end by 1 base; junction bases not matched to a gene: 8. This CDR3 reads CASSTDGLGSYNEQFF. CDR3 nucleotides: TGTGCCAGCTCAACAGACGGACTAGGGTCCTACAATGAGCAGTTCTTC.

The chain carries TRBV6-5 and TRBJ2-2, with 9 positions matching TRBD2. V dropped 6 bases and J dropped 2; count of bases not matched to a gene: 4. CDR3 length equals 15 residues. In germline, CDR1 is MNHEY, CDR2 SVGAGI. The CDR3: CASRSGGLNTGELFF. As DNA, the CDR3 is TGTGCCAGCAGAAGCGGGGGGTTAAACACCGGGGAGCTGTTTTTT.

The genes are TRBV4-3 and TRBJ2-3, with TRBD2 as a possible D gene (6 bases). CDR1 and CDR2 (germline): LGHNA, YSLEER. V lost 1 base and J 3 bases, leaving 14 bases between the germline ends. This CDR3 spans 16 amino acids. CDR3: CASSQAASVVTDTQYF. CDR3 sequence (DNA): TGCGCCAGCAGCCAAGCGGCTAGCGTGGTTACAGATACGCAGTATTTT.

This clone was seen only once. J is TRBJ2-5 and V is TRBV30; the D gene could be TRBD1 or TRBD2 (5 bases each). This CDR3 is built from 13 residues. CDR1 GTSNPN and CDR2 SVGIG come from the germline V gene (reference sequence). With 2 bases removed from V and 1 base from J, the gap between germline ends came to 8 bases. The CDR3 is CAWSRGFQETQYF. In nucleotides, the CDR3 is TGTGCCTGGAGTCGGGGCTTCCAAGAGACCCAGTACTTC.

The CDR3 loop reads CASSRQEEDEAFF. CDR3 in DNA: TGTGCCAGCAGCCGGCAGGAGGAGGATGAAGCTTTCTTT. The chain recombines TRBV12-3 or TRBV12-4 with TRBJ1-1; D not resolved. Trimming left V 6 bases short and J 7 bases short, with 15 bases between. CDR3 length equals 13 residues.

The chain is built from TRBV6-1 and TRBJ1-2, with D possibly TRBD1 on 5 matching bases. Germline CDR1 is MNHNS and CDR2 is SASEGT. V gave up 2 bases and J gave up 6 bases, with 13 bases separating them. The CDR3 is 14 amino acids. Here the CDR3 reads CASSEFEGVDGYTF. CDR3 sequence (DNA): TGTGCCAGCAGTGAATTCGAAGGGGTGGATGGCTACACCTTC.

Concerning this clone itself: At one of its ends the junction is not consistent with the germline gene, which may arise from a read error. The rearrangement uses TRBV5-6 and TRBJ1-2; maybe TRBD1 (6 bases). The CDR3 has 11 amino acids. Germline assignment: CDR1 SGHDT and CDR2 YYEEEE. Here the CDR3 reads CASSQKWTEIF. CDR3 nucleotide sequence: TGTGCCAGCAGCCAAAAATGGACAGAAATCTTC.